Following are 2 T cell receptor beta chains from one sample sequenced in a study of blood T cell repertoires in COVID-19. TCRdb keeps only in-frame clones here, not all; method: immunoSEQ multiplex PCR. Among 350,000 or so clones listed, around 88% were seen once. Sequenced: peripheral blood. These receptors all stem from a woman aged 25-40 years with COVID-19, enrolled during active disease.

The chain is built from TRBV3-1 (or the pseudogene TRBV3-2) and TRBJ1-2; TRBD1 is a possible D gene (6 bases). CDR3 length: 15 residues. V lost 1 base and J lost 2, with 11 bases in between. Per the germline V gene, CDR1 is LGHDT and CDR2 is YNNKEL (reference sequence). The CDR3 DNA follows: TGTGCCAGCAGCCAAGGTAGGGGGACAAACTATGGCTACACCTTC. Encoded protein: CASSQGRGTNYGYTF.

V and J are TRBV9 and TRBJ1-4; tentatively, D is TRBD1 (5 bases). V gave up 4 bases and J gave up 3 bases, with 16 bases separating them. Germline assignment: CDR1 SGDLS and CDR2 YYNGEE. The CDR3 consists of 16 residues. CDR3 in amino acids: CASSQEWGGSNEKLFF. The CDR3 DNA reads TGTGCCAGCAGCCAGGAGTGGGGGGGTTCTAATGAAAAACTGTTTTTT.